The 17 T cell receptor beta chains presented below share a single source sample, sequenced in a study of cytomegalovirus exposure and HLA in healthy donors. This table comes from immunoSEQ multiplex PCR, and its TCRdb copy is limited to in-frame clones, with some not included. The profile covers 100,000 to 120,000 clones, with around 90% appearing a single time and 1.5% to 2% taken by the ten largest. Sequenced: PBMCs. All receptors derive from a woman aged 18-29 years in good health and CMV-seronegative.

The CDR3 sequence: CASSQDQGPRVAFF. CDR3 bases: TGTGCCAGCAGCCAAGATCAGGGGCCGCGAGTAGCTTTCTTT. The rearrangement links TRBV14 to TRBJ1-1; TRBD1 is a possible D gene (6 bases). This CDR3 spans 14 amino acids. Germline loops: CDR1 SGHDN, CDR2 FVKESK. V shed 0 bases and J shed 10 bases, with 15 bases lying between them.

This chain links TRBV6-5 with TRBJ2-7; D is possibly TRBD1 (6 bases). Trimming shortened V by 0 bases and J by 3 bases, and 12 bases separated the two germline ends. The CDR3 loop spans 15 amino acids. Per the germline V gene, CDR1 is MNHEY and CDR2 is SVGAGI. CDR3 sequence (DNA): TGTGCCAGCAGTTACTCACGGGACAAGGACTACGAGCAGTACTTC. As protein: CASSYSRDKDYEQYF.

The gene calls are TRBV27 and TRBJ2-3, with D possibly being TRBD1 (6 bases). The CDR3 contains 14 residues. Trimming pared 6 bases from V and 4 bases from J, leaving 14 bases between. CDR1 and CDR2 (germline): MNHEY, SMNVEV (reference sequence). CDR3 in DNA: TGTGCCAGCAGCCGACAGGTTGGCGCAGATACGCAGTATTTT. It yields the protein CASSRQVGADTQYF.

The CDR3 bases are TGTGCCAGCAGCTTTCGGAGGGGGCCAACAGATACGCAGTATTTT. As protein: CASSFRRGPTDTQYF. This chain links TRBV7-8 with TRBJ2-3, with D perhaps matching TRBD1 (7 bases). Trimming stripped 3 bases from V and 3 bases from J, with 13 bases between. In germline, CDR1 is SGHVS, CDR2 FQNEAQ. CDR3 length: 15 amino acids.

This clone was picked up one time. V and J are TRBV5-1 and TRBJ2-5; TRBD2 might be the D (5 bases). Germline V lookup: CDR1 SGHRS, CDR2 YFSETQ. The CDR3 has 11 residues. V lost 7 bases and J lost 3, with 7 bases in between. The CDR3 protein is CASVGKETQYF. The DNA of the CDR3 is TGCGCCAGCGTCGGGAAAGAGACCCAGTACTTC.

This chain uses TRBV4-1 with TRBJ2-2; TRBD1 matches at 7 bases. Per germline, CDR1 MGHRA and CDR2 YSYEKL. V shed 4 bases, J shed 2 bases, and the junction held 7 bases outside the gene matches. The CDR3 runs 16 residues. The CDR3 DNA reads TGCGCCAGCAGCCGTAGGAGAGGGGGCAACACCGGGGAGCTGTTTTTT. Translation: CASSRRRGGNTGELFF.

The chain carries TRBV5-1 and TRBJ2-7, with a weak D call TRBD1 (6 bases). The CDR3 is 16 residues long. Deletions cut 0 bases from V and 4 bases from J, with 17 bases between. The V gene's germline CDR1 is SGHRS and CDR2 YFSETQ. This CDR3 reads CASSLGLGAGLYEQYF. The CDR3 bases are TGCGCCAGCAGCTTGGGGCTGGGGGCCGGGTTGTACGAGCAGTACTTC.

V gene TRBV9 combines with J gene TRBJ2-3; 8 bases align to TRBD1. CDR3 size: 13 residues. J lost 9 bases, V lost 3 bases, and 6 bases had no gene match. Germline-derived CDR1 and CDR2 are SGDLS and YYNGEE. CDR3 sequence (DNA): TGTGCCAGCAGCGCGGACAGGGTAAACACGCAGTATTTT. This sequence encodes CASSADRVNTQYF. Supplemented by reference TRBV9 and TRBJ2-3, the full variable domain reads DSGVTQTPKHLITATGQRVTLRCSPRSGDLSVYWYQQSLDQGLQFLIQYYNGEERAKGNILERFSAQQFPDLHSELNLSSLELGDSALYFCASSADRVNTQYFGPGTRLTVL.

This clone was detected a few times. The rearrangement joins TRBV6-1 to TRBJ2-2; weak D call: TRBD1 (6 bases). The V and J ends lost 1 base and 4 bases respectively, with 7 bases between them. Germline values: CDR1 MNHNS, CDR2 SASEGT. The length of the CDR3 is 14 residues. The CDR3: CASSEGTATGELFF. The CDR3 DNA reads as TGTGCCAGCAGTGAAGGGACAGCCACCGGGGAGCTGTTTTTT.

This rearrangement joins TRBV28 to TRBJ1-5; D not resolved. Germline lookup yields CDR1 MDHEN and CDR2 SYDVKM. V gave up 3 bases and J gave up 0 bases, with 18 bases separating them. CDR3 length: 18 amino acids. Written as DNA, the CDR3 is TGTGCCAGCAGTTTCGGCAGGATTAGTCATTATAGCAATCAGCCCCAGCATTTT. It translates to CASSFGRISHYSNQPQHF.

This sequence joins TRBV5-1 and TRBJ2-1; TRBD1 might be the D (6 bases). V gave up 2 bases and J gave up 10 bases, with 10 bases separating them. The germline gives CDR1 SGHRS, CDR2 YFSETQ. The CDR3 consists of 12 residues. DNA for the CDR3: TGCGCCAGCAGCTTCCCCGGACAGGAGCAGTTCTTC. Translation: CASSFPGQEQFF.

V usage is TRBV14 and J usage is TRBJ2-4; a weak D match, TRBD1 (6 bases). CDR1 and CDR2 (germline): SGHDN, FVKESK. V gave up 7 bases and J gave up 7 bases, with 14 bases separating them. This CDR3 is 13 amino acids long. The CDR3 here is CASTQGYENIQYF. The DNA for the CDR3 is TGTGCCAGCACACAGGGATACGAGAACATTCAGTACTTC. Drawing the rest from reference TRBV14 and TRBJ2-4, the complete variable domain is EAGVTQFPSHSVIEKGQTVTLRCDPISGHDNLYWYRRVMGKEIKFLLHFVKESKQDESGMPNNRFLAERTGGTYSTLKVQPAELEDSGVYFCASTQGYENIQYFGAGTRLSVL.

The chain combines TRBV2 with TRBJ2-7; D might be TRBD1 (5 bases). Germline V lookup: CDR1 SNHLY, CDR2 FYNNEI. Deletions cut 4 bases from V and 3 bases from J, with 13 bases between. This CDR3 has 14 residues. The CDR3 protein is CASSGFGGHYEQYF. The CDR3 nucleotides are TGTGCCAGCAGTGGTTTTGGTGGACACTACGAGCAGTACTTC.

This rearrangement joins TRBV2 to TRBJ1-1; 8 bases match TRBD1. The CDR3 runs 13 residues. CDR1 is SNHLY, CDR2 FYNNEI, per germline. The V segment lost 10 bases and the J segment 5 bases; nucleotides outside the gene matches: 9. The CDR3 is CATPDRAKTEAFF. The CDR3 coding sequence is TGTGCCACCCCGGACAGGGCAAAAACTGAAGCTTTCTTT.

This CDR3 reads CASSLDHTYNEQFF. In DNA, the CDR3 is TGCGCCAGCAGCTTGGACCATACTTACAATGAGCAGTTCTTC. This rearrangement joins TRBV5-1 to TRBJ2-1; no definite D call. The CDR3 has 14 residues. V lost 0 bases and J lost 4, with 8 bases in between. Germline CDR1 is SGHRS and CDR2 is YFSETQ.

The V gene is TRBV28, the J gene TRBJ1-2; 12 bases match TRBD1. J gave up 3 bases and V 7 bases, and 6 bases lay outside the gene matches. There are 15 residues in the CDR3. CDR1 is MDHEN, CDR2 SYDVKM, per germline. The CDR3 sequence is CASTKGQGADYGYTF. In DNA, the CDR3 is TGTGCCAGCACCAAGGGACAGGGGGCGGACTATGGCTACACCTTC.

This chain connects TRBV19 to TRBJ1-1, with TRBD1 matching 9 bases. Germline V lookup: CDR1 LNHDA, CDR2 SQIVND (reference sequence). V trimming: 6 bases; J trimming: 7 bases; junction bases outside the gene matches: 12. This CDR3 spans 15 amino acids. In DNA, the CDR3 is TGTGCCAGTAGGACAAACAGGGGGCTTAAGGGTGAAGCTTTCTTT. Translated, it gives CASRTNRGLKGEAFF. The full variable domain, with the rest looked up from reference TRBV19 and TRBJ1-1, is DGGITQSPKYLFRKEGQNVTLSCEQNLNHDAMYWYRQDPGQGLRLIYYSQIVNDFQKGDIAEGYSVSREKKESFPLTVTSAQKNPTAFYLCASRTNRGLKGEAFFGQGTRLTVV.